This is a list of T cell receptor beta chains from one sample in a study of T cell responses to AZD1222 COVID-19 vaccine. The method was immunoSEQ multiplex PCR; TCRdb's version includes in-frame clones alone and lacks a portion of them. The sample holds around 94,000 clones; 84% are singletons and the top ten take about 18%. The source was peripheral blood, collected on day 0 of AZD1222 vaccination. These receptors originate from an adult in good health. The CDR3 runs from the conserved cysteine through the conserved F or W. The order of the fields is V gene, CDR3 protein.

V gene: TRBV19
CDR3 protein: CASRRGRENTEAFF

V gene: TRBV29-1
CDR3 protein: CSVERTGAKAFF

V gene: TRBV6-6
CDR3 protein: CASSYSTAKPEAFF

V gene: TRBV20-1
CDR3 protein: CSASGIGELFF

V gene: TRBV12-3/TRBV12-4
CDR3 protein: CASTTAINQPQHF

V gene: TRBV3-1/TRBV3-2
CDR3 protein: CASSLRTGSEAFF

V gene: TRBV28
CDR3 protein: CASNYGTSGLGRYF

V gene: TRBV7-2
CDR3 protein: CASSRQEYVTEAFF

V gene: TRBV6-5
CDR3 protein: CASSYGWGTGDTEAFF

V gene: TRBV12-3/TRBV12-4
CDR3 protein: CASSLGGRDTQYF

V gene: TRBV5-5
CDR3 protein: CASNSAGASGNTIYF

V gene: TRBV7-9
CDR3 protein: CASSFSGGDTEAFF

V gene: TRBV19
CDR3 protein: CASSTQRNTEAFF

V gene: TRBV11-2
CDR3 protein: CASSRSRTGGVGGYTF

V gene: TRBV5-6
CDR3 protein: CASSGRGQGFANEKLFF

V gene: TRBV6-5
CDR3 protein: CASSKEGSYNSPLHF

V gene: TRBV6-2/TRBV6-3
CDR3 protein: CASSRTGGNQPQHF